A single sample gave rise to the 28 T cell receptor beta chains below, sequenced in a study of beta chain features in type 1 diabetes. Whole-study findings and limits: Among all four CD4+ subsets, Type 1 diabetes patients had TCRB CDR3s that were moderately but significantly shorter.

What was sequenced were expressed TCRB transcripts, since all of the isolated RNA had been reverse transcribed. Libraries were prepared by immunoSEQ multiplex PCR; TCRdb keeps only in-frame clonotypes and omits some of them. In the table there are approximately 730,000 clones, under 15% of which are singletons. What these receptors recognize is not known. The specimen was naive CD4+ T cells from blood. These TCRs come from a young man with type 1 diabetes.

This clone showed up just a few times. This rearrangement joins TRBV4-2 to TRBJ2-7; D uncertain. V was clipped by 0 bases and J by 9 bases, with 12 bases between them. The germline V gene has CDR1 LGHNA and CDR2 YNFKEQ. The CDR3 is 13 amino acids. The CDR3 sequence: CASSQDTRIAQYF. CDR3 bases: TGTGCCAGCAGCCAAGACACCCGGATAGCGCAGTACTTC.

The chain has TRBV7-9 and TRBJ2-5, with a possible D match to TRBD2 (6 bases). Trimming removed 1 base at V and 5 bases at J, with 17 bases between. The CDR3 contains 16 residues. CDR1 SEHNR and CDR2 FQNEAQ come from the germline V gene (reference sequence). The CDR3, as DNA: TGTGCCAGCAGCTTAGTACCGGGACTCAAGGGGGAGACCCAGTACTTC. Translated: CASSLVPGLKGETQYF.

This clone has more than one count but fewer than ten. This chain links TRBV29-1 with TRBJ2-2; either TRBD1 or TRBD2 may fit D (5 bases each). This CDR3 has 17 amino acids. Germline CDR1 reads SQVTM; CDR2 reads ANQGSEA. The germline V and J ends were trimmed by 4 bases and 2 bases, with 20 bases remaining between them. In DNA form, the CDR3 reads TGCAGCGTTGTCTTAGGGGCCCTCGGACTCAACACCGGGGAGCTGTTTTTT. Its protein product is CSVVLGALGLNTGELFF.

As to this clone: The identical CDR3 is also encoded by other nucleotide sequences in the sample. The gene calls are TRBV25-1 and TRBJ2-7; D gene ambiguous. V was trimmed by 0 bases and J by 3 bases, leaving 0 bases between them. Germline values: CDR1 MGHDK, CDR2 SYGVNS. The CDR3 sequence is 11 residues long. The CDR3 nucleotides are TGTGCCAGCAGTGAATACTACGAGCAGTACTTC. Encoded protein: CASSEYYEQYF.

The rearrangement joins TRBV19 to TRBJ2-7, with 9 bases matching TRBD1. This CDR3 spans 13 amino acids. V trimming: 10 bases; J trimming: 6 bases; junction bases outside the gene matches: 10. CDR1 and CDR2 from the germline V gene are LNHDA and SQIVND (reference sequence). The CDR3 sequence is CATRGQGRSEQYF. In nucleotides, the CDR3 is TGTGCCACCCGGGGACAGGGAAGGTCCGAGCAGTACTTC.

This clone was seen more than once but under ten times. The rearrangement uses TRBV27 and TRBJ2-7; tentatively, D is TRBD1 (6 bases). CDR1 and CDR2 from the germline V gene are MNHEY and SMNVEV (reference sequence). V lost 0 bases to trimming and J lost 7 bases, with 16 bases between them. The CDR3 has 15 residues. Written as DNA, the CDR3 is TGTGCCAGCAGTTTATCGGGGGCAGGTGCTCGAGAGCAGTACTTC. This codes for CASSLSGAGAREQYF.

The DNA for the CDR3 is TGTGCCAGCAGCTTAGGTGGGGGGACCTCCTACAATGAGCAGTTCTTC. This sequence encodes CASSLGGGTSYNEQFF. V and J are TRBV5-4 and TRBJ2-1, with D tentatively TRBD2 (6 bases). The V gene lost 2 bases and the J gene lost 0 bases, with 12 bases spanning the gap. CDR1 and CDR2 (germline): SGHNT, YYREEE (reference sequence). This CDR3 contains 16 residues.

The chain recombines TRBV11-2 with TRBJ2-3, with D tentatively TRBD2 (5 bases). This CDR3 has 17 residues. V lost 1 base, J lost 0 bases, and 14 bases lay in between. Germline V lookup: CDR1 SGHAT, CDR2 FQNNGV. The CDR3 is CASSLVSAKSSTDTQYF. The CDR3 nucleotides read TGTGCCAGCAGCTTAGTTAGCGCTAAATCTAGCACAGATACGCAGTATTTT.

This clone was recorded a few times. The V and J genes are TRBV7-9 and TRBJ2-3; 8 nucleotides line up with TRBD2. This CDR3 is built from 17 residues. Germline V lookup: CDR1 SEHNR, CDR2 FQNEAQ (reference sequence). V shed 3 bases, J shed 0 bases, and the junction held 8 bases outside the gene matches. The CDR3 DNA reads TGTGCCAGCAGCTTTCGTGGCGGGGGGCTAAGCACAGATACGCAGTATTTT. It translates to CASSFRGGGLSTDTQYF.

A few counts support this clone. The CDR3 bases are TGTGCCAGCAGCGTCCCAGGGAACACCATATATTTT. As protein: CASSVPGNTIYF. The chain links TRBV7-3 to TRBJ1-3, with a weak D call TRBD1 (5 bases). Germline V gene lookup returns CDR1 SGHTA and CDR2 FQGTGA. There are 12 residues in the CDR3. The ends were cut back, 5 bases at V and 7 bases at J, with 9 bases in the middle.

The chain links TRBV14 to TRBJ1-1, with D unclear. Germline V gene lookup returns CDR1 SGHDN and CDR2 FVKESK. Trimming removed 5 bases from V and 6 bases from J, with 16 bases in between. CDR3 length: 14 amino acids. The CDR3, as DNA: TGTGCCAGCAGCGCACGGACGGGAGGATCTGAAGCTTTCTTT. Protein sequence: CASSARTGGSEAFF. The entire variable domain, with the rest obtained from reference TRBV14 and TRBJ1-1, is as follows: EAGVTQFPSHSVIEKGQTVTLRCDPISGHDNLYWYRRVMGKEIKFLLHFVKESKQDESGMPNNRFLAERTGGTYSTLKVQPAELEDSGVYFCASSARTGGSEAFFGQGTRLTVV.

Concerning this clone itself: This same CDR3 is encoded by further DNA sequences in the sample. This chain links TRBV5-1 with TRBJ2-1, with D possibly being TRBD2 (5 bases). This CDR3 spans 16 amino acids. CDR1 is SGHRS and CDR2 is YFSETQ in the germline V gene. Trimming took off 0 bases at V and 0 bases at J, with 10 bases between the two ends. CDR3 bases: TGCGCCAGCAGCTTGGAAGGGAGAAGCTCCTACAATGAGCAGTTCTTC. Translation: CASSLEGRSSYNEQFF.

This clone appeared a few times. CDR3 region: CASSLLGGGSTDTQYF. The DNA for the CDR3 is TGCGCCAGCAGCTTGCTGGGCGGGGGGAGCACAGATACGCAGTATTTT. This chain connects TRBV5-1 to TRBJ2-3, with TRBD2 matching 8 bases. The CDR3 runs to 16 residues. V dropped 1 base and J dropped 0; count of bases not matched to a gene: 4. Germline V gene lookup returns CDR1 SGHRS and CDR2 YFSETQ.

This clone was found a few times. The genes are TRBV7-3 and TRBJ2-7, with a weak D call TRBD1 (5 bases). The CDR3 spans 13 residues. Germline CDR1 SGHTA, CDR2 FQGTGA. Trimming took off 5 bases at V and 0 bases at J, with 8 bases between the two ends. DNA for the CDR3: TGTGCCAGCAGCCCGGACAACTCCTACGAGCAGTACTTC. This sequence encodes CASSPDNSYEQYF.

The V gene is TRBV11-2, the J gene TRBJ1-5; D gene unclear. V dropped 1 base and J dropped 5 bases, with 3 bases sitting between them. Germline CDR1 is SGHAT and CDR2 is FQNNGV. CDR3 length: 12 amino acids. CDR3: CASSLAHQPQHF. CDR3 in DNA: TGTGCCAGCAGCTTAGCCCATCAGCCCCAGCATTTT.

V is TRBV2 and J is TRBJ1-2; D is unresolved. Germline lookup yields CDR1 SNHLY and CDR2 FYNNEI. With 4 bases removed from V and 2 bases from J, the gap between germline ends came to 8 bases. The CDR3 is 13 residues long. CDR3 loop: CASSVPNNYGYTF. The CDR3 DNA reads TGTGCCAGCAGTGTCCCTAACAACTATGGCTACACCTTC.

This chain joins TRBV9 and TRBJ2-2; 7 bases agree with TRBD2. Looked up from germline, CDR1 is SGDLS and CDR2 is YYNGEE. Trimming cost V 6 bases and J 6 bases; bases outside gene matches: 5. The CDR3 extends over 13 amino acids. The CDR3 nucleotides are TGTGCCAGCACCTACGGGGGGTCCGGGGAGCTGTTTTTT. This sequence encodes CASTYGGSGELFF.

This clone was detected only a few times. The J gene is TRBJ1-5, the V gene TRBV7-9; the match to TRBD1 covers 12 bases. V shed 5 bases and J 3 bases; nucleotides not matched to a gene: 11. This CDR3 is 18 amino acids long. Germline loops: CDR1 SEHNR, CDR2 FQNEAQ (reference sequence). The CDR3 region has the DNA TGTGCCAGCAGCCCGGGACAGGGGGCGCCAAGCGCCAATCAGCCCCAGCATTTT. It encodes CASSPGQGAPSANQPQHF.

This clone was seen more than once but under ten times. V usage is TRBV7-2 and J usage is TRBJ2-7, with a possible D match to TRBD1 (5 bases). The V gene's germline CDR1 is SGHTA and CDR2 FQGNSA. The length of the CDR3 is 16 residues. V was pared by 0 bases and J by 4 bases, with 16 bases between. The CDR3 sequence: CASSLAGLQSGYEQYF. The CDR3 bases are TGTGCCAGCAGCTTAGCGGGGCTACAGTCGGGTTACGAGCAGTACTTC.

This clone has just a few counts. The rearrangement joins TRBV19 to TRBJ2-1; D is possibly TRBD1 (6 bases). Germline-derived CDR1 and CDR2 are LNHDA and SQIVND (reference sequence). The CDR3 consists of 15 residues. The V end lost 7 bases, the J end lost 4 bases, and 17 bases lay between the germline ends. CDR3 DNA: TGTGCCAGTACCAAAATGTCAGGACAGTACAATGAGCAGTTCTTC. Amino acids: CASTKMSGQYNEQFF.

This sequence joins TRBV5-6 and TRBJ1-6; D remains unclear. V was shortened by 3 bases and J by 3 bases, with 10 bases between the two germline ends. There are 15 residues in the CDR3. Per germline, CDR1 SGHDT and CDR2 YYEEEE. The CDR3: CASSWRMGYNSPLHF. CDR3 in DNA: TGTGCCAGCAGCTGGAGGATGGGCTATAATTCACCCCTCCACTTT.

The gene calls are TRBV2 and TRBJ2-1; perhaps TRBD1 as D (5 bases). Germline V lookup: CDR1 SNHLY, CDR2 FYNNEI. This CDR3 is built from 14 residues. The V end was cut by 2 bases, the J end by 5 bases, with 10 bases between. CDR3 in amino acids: CASSEWGGHNEQFF. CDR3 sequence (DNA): TGTGCCAGCAGTGAATGGGGCGGACACAATGAGCAGTTCTTC.

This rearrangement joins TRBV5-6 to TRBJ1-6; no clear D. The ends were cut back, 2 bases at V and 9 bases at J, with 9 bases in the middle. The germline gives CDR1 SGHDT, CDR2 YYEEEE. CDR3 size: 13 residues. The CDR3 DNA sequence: TGTGCCAGCAGCTTACAACCTAGTTCACCCCTCCACTTT. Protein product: CASSLQPSSPLHF.

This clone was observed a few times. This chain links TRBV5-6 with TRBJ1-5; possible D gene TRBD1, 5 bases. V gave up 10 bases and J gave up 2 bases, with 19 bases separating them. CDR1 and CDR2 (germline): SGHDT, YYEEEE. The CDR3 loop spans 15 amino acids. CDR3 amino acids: CAHSGRALCNQPQHF. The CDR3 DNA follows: TGTGCCCACTCGGGCAGGGCATTGTGCAATCAGCCCCAGCATTTT.

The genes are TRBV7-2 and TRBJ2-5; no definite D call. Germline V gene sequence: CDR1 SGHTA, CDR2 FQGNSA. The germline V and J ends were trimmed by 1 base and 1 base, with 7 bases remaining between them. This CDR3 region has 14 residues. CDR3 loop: CASSLGRFQETQYF. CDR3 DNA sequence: TGTGCCAGCAGCTTAGGCCGATTCCAAGAGACCCAGTACTTC.

In DNA form, the CDR3 reads TGTGCCAGCAGCCAAGATATATTACAGGGGAAACTGTTTTTT. It codes for CASSQDILQGKLFF. The V and J genes are TRBV7-9 and TRBJ1-4; 7 bases map to TRBD1. This CDR3 region has 14 residues. V lost 5 bases and J lost 11; bases outside the gene matches: 11. The germline V gene has CDR1 SEHNR and CDR2 FQNEAQ (reference sequence).

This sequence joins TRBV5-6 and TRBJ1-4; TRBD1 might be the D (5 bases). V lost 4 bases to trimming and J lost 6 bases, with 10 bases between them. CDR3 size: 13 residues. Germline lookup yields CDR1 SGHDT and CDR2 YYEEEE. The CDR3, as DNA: TGTGCCAGCAGCCCGGTGGGGGATGAAAAACTGTTTTTT. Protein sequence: CASSPVGDEKLFF.

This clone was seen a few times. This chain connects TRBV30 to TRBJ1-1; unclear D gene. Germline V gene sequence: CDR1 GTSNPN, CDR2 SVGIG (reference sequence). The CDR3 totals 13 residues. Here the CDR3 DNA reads TGTGCGTTGATACCGGGCTGGGGATCTGAAGCTTTCTTT. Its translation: CALIPGWGSEAFF.